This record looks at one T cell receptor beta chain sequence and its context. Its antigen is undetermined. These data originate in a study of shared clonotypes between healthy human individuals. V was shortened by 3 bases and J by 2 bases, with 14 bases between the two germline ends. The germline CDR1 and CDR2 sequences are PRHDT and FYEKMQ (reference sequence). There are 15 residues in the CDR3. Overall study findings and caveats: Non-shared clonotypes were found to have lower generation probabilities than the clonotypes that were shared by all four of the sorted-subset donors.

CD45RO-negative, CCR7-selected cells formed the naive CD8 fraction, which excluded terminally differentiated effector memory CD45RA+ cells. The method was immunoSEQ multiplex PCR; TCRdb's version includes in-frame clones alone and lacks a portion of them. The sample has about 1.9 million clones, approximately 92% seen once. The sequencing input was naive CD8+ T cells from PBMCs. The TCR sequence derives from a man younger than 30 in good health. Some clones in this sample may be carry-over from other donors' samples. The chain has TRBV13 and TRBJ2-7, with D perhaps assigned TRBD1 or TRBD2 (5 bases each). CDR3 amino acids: CASSFSYEGPYEQYF. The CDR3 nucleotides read TGTGCCAGCAGCTTCTCCTACGAGGGACCCTACGAGCAGTACTTC.